The 29 T cell receptor beta chains listed next were all sequenced from one sample in a study of cytotoxic CD8 clonotypes in ibrutinib-treated CLL. Clones were read by immunoSEQ multiplex PCR, and TCRdb kept only the in-frame ones, dropping some. The table lists fewer than 400,000 clones, 67% of them singletons. The source was PBMCs, collected after 36 months of ibrutinib treatment. The source of these receptors is a human donor with chronic lymphocytic leukemia.

The genes are TRBV29-1 and TRBJ2-7; D possibly corresponds to TRBD1 (6 bases). V lost 5 bases and J 6 bases, leaving 11 bases between the germline ends. The germline V gene has CDR1 SQVTM and CDR2 ANQGSEA. The length of the CDR3 is 11 residues. The CDR3 bases are TGCAGCGTTTTACAGGGTTCCGAGCAGTACTTC. The encoded protein is CSVLQGSEQYF.

This clone appeared a single time. The V call is TRBV5-1, the J call TRBJ2-3; 9 bases are a match to TRBD1. The junction had 9 bases not matched to a gene; V was cut back by 2 bases and J by 2 bases. Germline V gene sequence: CDR1 SGHRS, CDR2 YFSETQ. CDR3 size: 17 residues. CDR3 coding DNA: TGCGCCAGCAGCTTCAACAGGGGGCTGAGGCCCACAGATACGCAGTATTTT. Translated: CASSFNRGLRPTDTQYF.

The chain employs TRBV7-9 and TRBJ2-3; 7 nucleotides agree with TRBD1. CDR3 length equals 17 residues. From germline, CDR1 is SEHNR and CDR2 FQNEAQ (reference sequence). V lost 3 bases to trimming and J lost 3 bases; unmatched junction nucleotides: 12. Written as DNA, the CDR3 is TGTGCCAGCAGCTTGAGGGTCAGCTCAGGGGGTACAGATACGCAGTATTTT. The encoded protein is CASSLRVSSGGTDTQYF.

The chain links TRBV5-6 to TRBJ1-6; 10 bases are a match to TRBD1. Per germline, CDR1 SGHDT and CDR2 YYEEEE. This CDR3 is 16 amino acids long. V lost 5 bases and J lost 7; bases outside the gene matches: 9. CDR3 protein: CASRRQGAAWNSPLHF. The CDR3 DNA follows: TGTGCCAGCAGACGACAGGGGGCGGCTTGGAATTCACCCCTCCACTTT.

The chain joins TRBV4-2 to TRBJ2-5, with 15 bases identical to TRBD2. V shed 4 bases and J 5 bases; nucleotides not matched to a gene: 8. CDR3 length: 17 amino acids. Germline assignment: CDR1 LGHNA and CDR2 YNFKEQ. CDR3 region: CASSRRTSGGARETQYF. As DNA, the CDR3 is TGTGCCAGCAGCCGCCGGACTAGCGGGGGGGCTAGGGAGACCCAGTACTTC.

V gene TRBV2 combines with J gene TRBJ1-1; possibly TRBD1 for D (6 bases). The CDR3 runs 14 residues. Per germline, CDR1 SNHLY and CDR2 FYNNEI. The V end was cut by 4 bases, the J end by 1 base, with 10 bases between. This CDR3 is CASSVGGGNTEAFF. CDR3 nucleotide sequence: TGTGCCAGCAGTGTGGGGGGCGGGAACACTGAAGCTTTCTTT.

V is TRBV5-4 and J is TRBJ1-2; 7 bases align to TRBD1. The V segment lost 4 bases and the J segment 6 bases; nucleotides outside the gene matches: 12. Germline CDR1 is SGHNT and CDR2 is YYREEE (reference sequence). This CDR3 has 15 amino acids. CDR3 amino acids: CASSPWTSQGDGYTF. Written as DNA, the CDR3 is TGTGCCAGCAGCCCATGGACAAGCCAGGGGGATGGCTACACCTTC.

With respect to this clone: One junction end disagrees with the germline gene, perhaps due to a read error. The chain uses TRBV7-9 and TRBJ2-5; possible D gene TRBD2, 5 bases. CDR1 and CDR2 (germline): SEHNR, FQNEAQ (reference sequence). The CDR3 runs 12 residues. The CDR3 sequence: CASSLGQDFPHF. Here the CDR3 DNA reads TGTGCCAGCAGCTTAGGCCAGGACTTCCCACACTTC. The entire variable domain, with the rest obtained from reference TRBV7-9 and TRBJ2-5, is as follows: DTGVSQNPRHKITKRGQNVTFRCDPISEHNRLYWYRQTLGQGPEFLTYFQNEAQLEKSRLLSDRFSAERPKGSFSTLEIQRTEQGDSAMYLCASSLGQDFPHFGPGTRLLVL.

The count of this clone is one. This chain uses TRBV5-1 with TRBJ2-7; TRBD2 matches at 7 bases. Trimming removed 0 bases from V and 2 bases from J; junction bases left unmatched: 8. This CDR3 is 16 amino acids long. Per germline, CDR1 SGHRS and CDR2 YFSETQ. The CDR3 nucleotides read TGCGCCAGCAGCTTGGCCTCCGGACTAGGAGCCTACGAGCAGTACTTC. Protein: CASSLASGLGAYEQYF.

The chain joins TRBV10-3 to TRBJ1-4, with 8 bases lining up with TRBD1. Germline values: CDR1 ENHRY, CDR2 SYGVKD. V trimming: 2 bases; J trimming: 5 bases; junction bases outside the gene matches: 4. The length of the CDR3 is 15 residues. The CDR3: CAISERQGRNEKLFF. Here the CDR3 DNA reads TGTGCCATCAGTGAGAGACAGGGGCGGAATGAAAAACTGTTTTTT.

The V gene is TRBV5-1, the J gene TRBJ2-5; 7 bases fit TRBD1. The length of the CDR3 is 15 residues. V was clipped by 0 bases and J by 4 bases; unmatched bases: 6. Per germline, CDR1 SGHRS and CDR2 YFSETQ. The CDR3 sequence: CASSLAPGGRETQYF. The CDR3 DNA follows: TGCGCCAGCAGCTTGGCTCCAGGGGGTCGAGAGACCCAGTACTTC.

This clone has more than one count but fewer than ten. The chain uses TRBV6-5 and TRBJ1-2, with D maybe TRBD1 (5 bases). Germline CDR1 reads MNHEY; CDR2 reads SVGAGI. CDR3 length: 16 residues. Between the trimmed V and J ends, which lost 2 bases and 0 bases, there was a span of 13 bases. DNA for the CDR3: TGTGCCAGCAGTTACCCGACACAGGTTACTAACTATGGCTACACCTTC. Translation gives CASSYPTQVTNYGYTF.

This clone was recorded a few times. The V call is TRBV9, the J call TRBJ1-2; TRBD1 might be the D (5 bases). In germline, CDR1 is SGDLS, CDR2 YYNGEE. This CDR3 has 13 amino acids. Trimming shortened V by 3 bases and J by 7 bases, and 13 bases separated the two germline ends. Here the CDR3 reads CASSGVPGGGYTF. The CDR3 DNA reads TGTGCCAGCAGCGGAGTCCCGGGGGGTGGCTACACCTTC.

V is TRBV5-6 and J is TRBJ2-2, with 9 bases that match TRBD2. This CDR3 has 15 amino acids. The junction had 8 bases not matched to a gene; V was cut back by 4 bases and J by 7 bases. CDR1 is SGHDT, CDR2 YYEEEE, per germline. CDR3 bases: TGTGCCAGCAGCCTACCGGGACTAGCAGGCGGGGAGCTGTTTTTT. It is translated as CASSLPGLAGGELFF.

The chain couples TRBV6-6 to TRBJ2-7; D is possibly TRBD1 (6 bases). The V gene's germline CDR1 is MNHNY and CDR2 SVGAGI (reference sequence). The CDR3 is made up of 15 amino acids. V lost 6 bases to trimming and J lost 0 bases, with 15 bases between them. This chain's CDR3 is CASSHQRTASYEQYF. In DNA form, the CDR3 reads TGTGCCAGCAGCCACCAAAGGACAGCCTCCTACGAGCAGTACTTC.

This chain links TRBV29-1 with TRBJ2-3, with unresolved D. This CDR3 contains 10 residues. With 3 bases removed from V and 12 bases from J, the gap between germline ends came to 10 bases. From germline, CDR1 is SQVTM and CDR2 ANQGSEA. CDR3 sequence (DNA): TGCAGCGTTGAGGGTCTATCCCAGTATTTT. Amino acids: CSVEGLSQYF.

This clone showed up just once. This rearrangement joins TRBV6-6 to TRBJ2-7; 7 bases align to TRBD2. Trimming at V came to 6 bases and at J to 5 bases, leaving 7 bases not matched to a gene. In germline, CDR1 is MNHNY, CDR2 SVGAGI (reference sequence). The CDR3 loop spans 13 amino acids. DNA for the CDR3: TGTGCCAGCAGCCTAAGACTAGCCCACGAGCAGTACTTC. This sequence encodes CASSLRLAHEQYF.

The chain joins TRBV5-1 to TRBJ2-1, with 8 nucleotides matching TRBD2. This CDR3 is built from 15 residues. Germline CDR1 and CDR2: SGHRS and YFSETQ. Germline trimming cut 0 bases from V and 8 bases from J; bases unmatched to any gene: 7. In nucleotides, the CDR3 is TGCGCCAGCAGCTTGGAGTCGGGAGGGCCCGATGAGCAGTTCTTC. This encodes CASSLESGGPDEQFF.

The rearrangement uses TRBV4-3 and TRBJ1-4; the D is unclear. Germline lookup yields CDR1 LGHNA and CDR2 YSLEER. With 0 bases removed from V and 8 bases from J, the gap between germline ends came to 13 bases. CDR3 length: 15 residues. CDR3 sequence (DNA): TGCGCCAGCAGCCAAGAACCACTTGAACAGGAAAAACTGTTTTTT. Encoded protein: CASSQEPLEQEKLFF.

In this sample, this clone turned up a few times. The chain employs TRBV27 and TRBJ1-5, with TRBD1 identical over 7 bases. Germline assignment: CDR1 MNHEY and CDR2 SMNVEV (reference sequence). The CDR3 length is 15 residues. V shed 5 bases and J 4 bases; nucleotides not matched to a gene: 8. The CDR3 coding sequence is TGTGCCAGCAGTCCCCGGACAGGTGGGAATCAGCCCCAGCATTTT. This gives the protein CASSPRTGGNQPQHF.

The V call is TRBV11-1, the J call TRBJ2-7; 8 nucleotides agree with TRBD1. Germline assignment: CDR1 SGHAT and CDR2 FQDESV (reference sequence). The CDR3 contains 16 residues. The junction had 11 bases not matched to a gene; V was cut back by 5 bases and J by 2 bases. CDR3 amino acids: CASSTYGQGATYEQYF. In nucleotides, the CDR3 is TGTGCCAGCAGCACCTATGGACAGGGCGCCACCTACGAGCAGTACTTC.

This clone was seen a few times. This chain connects TRBV18 to TRBJ1-2; no clear D. CDR1 is KGHSH, CDR2 LQKENI, per germline. The CDR3 is 13 residues long. Between the trimmed V and J ends, which lost 0 bases and 6 bases, there was a span of 8 bases. Here the CDR3 DNA reads TGTGCCAGCTCACCACCGGCGCAGGATGGCTACACCTTC. It encodes CASSPPAQDGYTF.

The rearrangement uses TRBV10-3 and TRBJ2-3; 9 bases line up with TRBD1. The CDR3 runs 15 residues. Germline V gene lookup returns CDR1 ENHRY and CDR2 SYGVKD. With 2 bases clipped from V and 4 bases from J, the junction kept 4 bases outside the gene matches. CDR3 loop: CAISEPGQGADTQYF. CDR3 DNA sequence: TGTGCCATCAGTGAGCCGGGACAGGGCGCAGATACGCAGTATTTT.

The chain links TRBV29-1 to TRBJ1-3; D is perhaps TRBD1 (6 bases). In germline, CDR1 is SQVTM, CDR2 ANQGSEA. Trimming took off 2 bases at V and 4 bases at J, with 18 bases between the two ends. The CDR3 extends over 16 amino acids. CDR3 DNA sequence: TGCAGCGTTGAAAGGGGTGCAGGGGCAAAGGGAAACACCATATATTTT. Translation gives CSVERGAGAKGNTIYF.

The J gene is TRBJ2-1, the V gene TRBV5-6; 10 bases are shared with TRBD2. Germline V gives CDR1 SGHDT, CDR2 YYEEEE. This CDR3 contains 15 residues. The V gene end was trimmed by 3 bases and the J gene end by 6 bases; junction bases not matched to a gene: 6. Written as DNA, the CDR3 is TGTGCCAGCAGCTCTCCCGGGACTAGCGTCAATGAGCAGTTCTTC. Its protein product is CASSSPGTSVNEQFF.

V usage is TRBV7-8 and J usage is TRBJ1-2, with D perhaps TRBD1 (6 bases). The CDR3 covers 16 residues. V was pared by 1 base and J by 1 base, with 13 bases between. CDR1 is SGHVS, CDR2 FQNEAQ, per germline. The CDR3 reads CASSLGVRRGNYGYTF. CDR3 sequence (DNA): TGTGCCAGCAGCTTAGGTGTCCGCAGGGGTAACTATGGCTACACCTTC. The complete variable domain, with remaining parts taken from reference TRBV7-8 and TRBJ1-2, reads GAGVSQSPRYKVAKRGQDVALRCDPISGHVSLFWYQQALGQGPEFLTYFQNEAQLDKSGLPSDRFFAERPEGSVSTLKIQRTQQEDSAVYLCASSLGVRRGNYGYTFGSGTRLTVV.

This chain uses TRBV13 with TRBJ1-1; TRBD1 aligns across 7 bases. Germline CDR1 PRHDT, CDR2 FYEKMQ (reference sequence). The V and J ends lost 5 bases and 8 bases, in that order; junction bases with no gene match: 5. This CDR3 has 12 residues. CDR3: CASSPGTAEAFF. CDR3 coding DNA: TGTGCCAGCAGCCCAGGGACAGCGGAAGCTTTCTTT.

The chain combines TRBV5-5 with TRBJ1-2; 9 bases match TRBD1. Germline V lookup: CDR1 SGHKS, CDR2 YYEKEE (reference sequence). The J segment lost 7 bases and the V segment lost 2 bases, leaving 12 bases of the junction unmatched. The CDR3 is 16 residues long. This chain's CDR3 is CASSFGDRERWSGYTF. CDR3 in DNA: TGTGCCAGCAGCTTTGGGGACAGGGAGAGGTGGAGTGGCTACACCTTC. Combining the CDR3 with reference TRBV5-5 and TRBJ1-2 gives the whole variable domain DAGVTQSPTHLIKTRGQQVTLRCSPISGHKSVSWYQQVLGQGPQFIFQYYEKEERGRGNFPDRFSARQFPNYSSELNVNALLLGDSALYLCASSFGDRERWSGYTFGSGTRLTVV.

This clone was counted a few times. The J gene is TRBJ1-2, the V gene TRBV6-1; weak D call: TRBD1 (6 bases). The CDR3 has 15 residues. V was trimmed by 5 bases and J by 2 bases, leaving 15 bases between them. The germline V gene encodes CDR1 MNHNS and CDR2 SASEGT. The CDR3 DNA is TGTGCCAGCAGTCTACGGACAGTAATAAACTATGGCTACACCTTC. It encodes CASSLRTVINYGYTF.